This record covers a single T cell receptor beta chain. Its antigen is unidentified. The sample belongs to a study of T cell responses to AZD1222 COVID-19 vaccine. Profiling relied on immunoSEQ multiplex PCR, and the TCRdb table lists in-frame clones only, not all of them. The profile shows 50,000 to 75,000 clones, roughly 87% of them singletons. Notes on the study in general: Seropositivity was recorded at baseline in only a handful of AZD1222 recipients. Repertoire samples came only from after the peak T cell response. Spike-specific TCR repertoires showed rising breadth and depth after two AZD1222 doses.

Per the germline V gene, CDR1 is MNHEY and CDR2 is SVGEGT. The CDR3 runs to 19 residues. Trimming cost V 0 bases and J 0 bases; bases outside gene matches: 9. The chain recombines TRBV6-2 or TRBV6-3 with TRBJ2-3; 10 nucleotides line up with TRBD2. This material consisted of peripheral blood, taken 28 days after the second AZD1222 dose. The TCR originated in an adult who received the AZD1222 COVID-19 vaccine. For the CDR3, the DNA is TGTGCCAGCAGTTACTCAAGCGGGAGGGGAGAACTAAGCACAGATACGCAGTATTTT. Amino acids: CASSYSSGRGELSTDTQYF.